The next 7 T cell receptor beta chains were all read from a single sample in a study of blood T cell repertoires in COVID-19 (dated by TCRdb to the early 2020s). The library was obtained by the immunoSEQ multiplex PCR assay. The table was pulled from immuneACCESS by TCRdb, which kept in-frame rearrangements only. Such tables lose some clones; where checked, under half of the loss comes from unresolved V genes, and the rest has no known cause. In this sample the table shows about 190,000 clones, around 79% of which occur a single time. The ten largest clones capture roughly 14% of the sample. Sequencing input: peripheral blood. These receptors came from a man in his forties or fifties who had recovered from COVID-19.

This chain uses TRBV4-3 with TRBJ2-7, with 10 nucleotides matching TRBD1. Germline loops: CDR1 LGHNA, CDR2 YSLEER. CDR3 length: 16 residues. The V gene end was trimmed by 1 base and the J gene end by 4 bases; junction bases not matched to a gene: 7. CDR3: CASSQGIGTGVYEQYF. The CDR3, as DNA: TGCGCCAGCAGCCAAGGGATCGGGACAGGGGTTTACGAGCAGTACTTC.

V usage is TRBV7-3 and J usage is TRBJ2-5; D call uncertain. V was cut by 0 bases and J by 6 bases, with 11 bases left in between. Per the germline V gene, CDR1 is SGHTA and CDR2 is FQGTGA. The CDR3 has 14 residues. CDR3 coding DNA: TGTGCCAGCAGCTTAACTAGTGCGTCCAAGACCCAGTACTTC. As protein: CASSLTSASKTQYF.

V is TRBV27 and J is TRBJ2-7; TRBD1 aligns across 8 bases. Trimming removed 5 bases from V and 4 bases from J; junction bases left unmatched: 13. Germline values: CDR1 MNHEY, CDR2 SMNVEV (reference sequence). This CDR3 has 16 amino acids. Written as DNA, the CDR3 is TGTGCCAGCAGTCCAGGCGAGACAGGGGCGTCGTACGAGCAGTACTTC. Translated, it gives CASSPGETGASYEQYF.

V gene TRBV7-2 combines with J gene TRBJ1-2; 7 positions agree with TRBD1. The CDR3 totals 15 residues. The germline gives CDR1 SGHTA, CDR2 FQGNSA. Germline trimming cut 1 base from V and 5 bases from J; bases unmatched to any gene: 7. CDR3 loop: CASSLGTGTAYGYTF. CDR3 coding DNA: TGTGCCAGCAGCTTAGGGACGGGGACAGCTTATGGCTACACCTTC.

The chain couples TRBV29-1 to TRBJ1-3, with a tentative D call TRBD1 (5 bases). The V end lost 6 bases, the J end lost 2 bases, and 11 bases lay between the germline ends. Germline V gene data show CDR1 as SQVTM and CDR2 as ANQGSEA. This CDR3 is 13 amino acids long. CDR3 nucleotide sequence: TGCAGCGTGGGGCAGGGCGCTGGAAACACCATATATTTT. Its translation is CSVGQGAGNTIYF.

The chain recombines TRBV7-3 with TRBJ2-3; maybe TRBD2 (5 bases). Germline values: CDR1 SGHTA, CDR2 FQGTGA. V shed 8 bases and J shed 2 bases, with 11 bases lying between them. The CDR3 loop spans 13 amino acids. DNA for the CDR3: TGTGCCAGCGCACCCGGGAACACAGATACGCAGTATTTT. Its translation is CASAPGNTDTQYF.

The rearrangement uses TRBV11-3 and TRBJ2-7, with TRBD1 identical over 9 bases. Germline values: CDR1 SGHNT, CDR2 YENEEA. The CDR3 runs 12 residues. Losses at the gene ends were 5 bases for V and 7 bases for J; bases not matched to a gene: 3. This chain's CDR3 is CASSTGTGEQYF. CDR3 in DNA: TGTGCCAGCAGCACCGGGACAGGGGAGCAGTACTTC.